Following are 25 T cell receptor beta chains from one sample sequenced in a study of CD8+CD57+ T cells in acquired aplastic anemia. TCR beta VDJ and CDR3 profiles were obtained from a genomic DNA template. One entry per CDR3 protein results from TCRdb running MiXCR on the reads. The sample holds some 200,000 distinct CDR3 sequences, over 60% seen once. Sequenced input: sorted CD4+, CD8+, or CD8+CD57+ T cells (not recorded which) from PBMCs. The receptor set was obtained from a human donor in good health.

This chain's CDR3 is CASSRDDGRVAIQPQHF. The CDR3 bases are TGTGCCAGCAGCAGGGATGACGGGCGGGTAGCAATCCAGCCCCAGCATTTT. The rearrangement uses TRBV14 and TRBJ1-5; D is ambiguous. This CDR3 contains 17 residues. The V gene lost 5 bases and the J gene lost 7 bases, with 24 bases spanning the gap. CDR1 is SGHDN, CDR2 FVKESK, per germline. The variable domain in full, with the rest retrieved from reference TRBV14 and TRBJ1-5, is EAGVTQFPSHSVIEKGQTVTLRCDPISGHDNLYWYRRVMGKEIKFLLHFVKESKQDESGMPNNRFLAERTGGTYSTLKVQPAELEDSGVYFCASSRDDGRVAIQPQHFGDGTRLSIL.

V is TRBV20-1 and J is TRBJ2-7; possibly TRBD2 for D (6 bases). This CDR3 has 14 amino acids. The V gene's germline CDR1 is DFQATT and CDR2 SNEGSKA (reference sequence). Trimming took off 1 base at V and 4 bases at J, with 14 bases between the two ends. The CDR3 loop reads CSARGAGLGYEQYF. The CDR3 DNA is TGCAGTGCTAGAGGGGCGGGGCTCGGATACGAGCAGTACTTC.

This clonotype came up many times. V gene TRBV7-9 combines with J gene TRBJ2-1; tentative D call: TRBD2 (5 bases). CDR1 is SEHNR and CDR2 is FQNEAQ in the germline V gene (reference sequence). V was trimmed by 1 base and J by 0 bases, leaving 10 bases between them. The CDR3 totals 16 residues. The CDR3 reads CASSLVSGRSYNEQFF. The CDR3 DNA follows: TGTGCCAGCAGCTTAGTGAGCGGACGCTCCTACAATGAGCAGTTCTTC.

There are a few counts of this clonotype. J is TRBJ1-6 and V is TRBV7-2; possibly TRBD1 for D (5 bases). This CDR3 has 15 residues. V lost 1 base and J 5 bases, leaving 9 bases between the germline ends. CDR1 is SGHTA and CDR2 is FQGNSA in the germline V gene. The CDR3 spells CASSLGSRDNSPLHF. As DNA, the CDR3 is TGTGCCAGCAGCTTAGGATCCAGGGATAATTCACCCCTCCACTTT.

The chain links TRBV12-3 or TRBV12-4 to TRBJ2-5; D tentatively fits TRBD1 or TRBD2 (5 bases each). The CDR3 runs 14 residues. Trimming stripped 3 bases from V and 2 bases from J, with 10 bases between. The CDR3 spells CASSLKGTQETQYF. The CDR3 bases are TGTGCCAGCAGTTTGAAAGGGACGCAAGAGACCCAGTACTTC.

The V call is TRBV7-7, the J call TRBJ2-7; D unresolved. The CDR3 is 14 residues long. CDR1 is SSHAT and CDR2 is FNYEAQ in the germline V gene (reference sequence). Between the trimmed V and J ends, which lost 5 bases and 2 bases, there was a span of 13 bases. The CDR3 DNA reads TGTGCCAGCAGCCCACAAACAGTTACCTACGAGCAGTACTTC. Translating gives CASSPQTVTYEQYF.

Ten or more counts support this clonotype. The CDR3 reads CASSDETSGRAHEQYF. In DNA, the CDR3 is TGTGCCAGCAGCGACGAGACTAGCGGGAGGGCCCACGAGCAGTACTTC. The chain carries TRBV27 and TRBJ2-7; the match to TRBD2 covers 14 bases. The V and J ends lost 6 bases and 5 bases, in that order; junction bases with no gene match: 9. The CDR3 loop spans 16 amino acids. Germline-derived CDR1 and CDR2 are MNHEY and SMNVEV (reference sequence).

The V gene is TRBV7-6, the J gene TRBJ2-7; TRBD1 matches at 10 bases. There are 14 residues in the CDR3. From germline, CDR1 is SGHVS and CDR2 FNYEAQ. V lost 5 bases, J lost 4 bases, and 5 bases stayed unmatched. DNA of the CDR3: TGTGCCAGCAGCAGCCCGGGACAGGGGTACGAGCAGTACTTC. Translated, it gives CASSSPGQGYEQYF.

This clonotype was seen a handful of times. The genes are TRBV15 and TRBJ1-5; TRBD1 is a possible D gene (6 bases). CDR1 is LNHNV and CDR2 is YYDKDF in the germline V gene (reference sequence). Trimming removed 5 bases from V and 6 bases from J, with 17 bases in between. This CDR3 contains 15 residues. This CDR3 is CATSPLLRGGQPQHF. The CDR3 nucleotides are TGTGCCACCAGCCCACTCCTAAGGGGGGGTCAGCCCCAGCATTTT.

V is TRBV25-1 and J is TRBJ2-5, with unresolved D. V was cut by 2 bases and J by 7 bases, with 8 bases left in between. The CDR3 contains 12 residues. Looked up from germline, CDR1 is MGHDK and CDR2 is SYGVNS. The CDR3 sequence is CASSENWVTQYF. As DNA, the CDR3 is TGTGCCAGCAGTGAAAATTGGGTGACCCAGTACTTC.

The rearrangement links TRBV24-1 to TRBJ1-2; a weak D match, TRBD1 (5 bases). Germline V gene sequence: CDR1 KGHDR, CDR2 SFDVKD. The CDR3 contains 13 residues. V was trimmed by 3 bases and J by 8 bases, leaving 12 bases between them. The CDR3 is CATSDGGIGGYTF. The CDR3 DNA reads TGTGCCACCAGTGATGGGGGGATCGGGGGCTACACCTTC.

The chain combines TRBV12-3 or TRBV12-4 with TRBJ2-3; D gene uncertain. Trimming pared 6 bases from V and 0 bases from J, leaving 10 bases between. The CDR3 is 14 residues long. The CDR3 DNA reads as TGTGCCAGCAGCCCTGTTCCTAGCACAGATACGCAGTATTTT. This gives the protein CASSPVPSTDTQYF.

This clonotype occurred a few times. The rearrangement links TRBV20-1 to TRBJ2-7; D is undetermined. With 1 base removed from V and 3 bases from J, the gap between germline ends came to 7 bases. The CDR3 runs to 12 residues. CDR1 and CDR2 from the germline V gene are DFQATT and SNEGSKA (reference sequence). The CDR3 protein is CSARVSDYEQYF. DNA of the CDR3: TGCAGTGCTAGAGTTAGTGACTACGAGCAGTACTTC.

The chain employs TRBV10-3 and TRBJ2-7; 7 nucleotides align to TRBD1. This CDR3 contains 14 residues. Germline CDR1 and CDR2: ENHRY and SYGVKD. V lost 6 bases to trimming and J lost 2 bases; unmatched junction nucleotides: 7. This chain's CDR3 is CAISDRQGTYEQYF. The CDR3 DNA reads TGTGCCATCAGCGATAGACAGGGAACCTACGAGCAGTACTTC.

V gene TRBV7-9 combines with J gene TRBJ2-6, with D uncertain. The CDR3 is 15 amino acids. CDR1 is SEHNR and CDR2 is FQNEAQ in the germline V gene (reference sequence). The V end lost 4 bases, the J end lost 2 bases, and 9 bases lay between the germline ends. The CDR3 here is CASSSTSTGANVLTF. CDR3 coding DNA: TGTGCCAGCAGCTCAACAAGCACTGGGGCCAACGTCCTGACTTTC. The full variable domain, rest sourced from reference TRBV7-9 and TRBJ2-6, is DTGVSQNPRHKITKRGQNVTFRCDPISEHNRLYWYRQTLGQGPEFLTYFQNEAQLEKSRLLSDRFSAERPKGSFSTLEIQRTEQGDSAMYLCASSSTSTGANVLTFGAGSRLTVL.

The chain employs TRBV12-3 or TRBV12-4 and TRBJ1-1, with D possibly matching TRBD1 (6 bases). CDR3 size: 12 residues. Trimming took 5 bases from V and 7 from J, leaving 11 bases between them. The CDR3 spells CASSQFRGEAFF. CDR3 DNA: TGTGCCAGCAGTCAATTCAGGGGTGAAGCTTTCTTT.

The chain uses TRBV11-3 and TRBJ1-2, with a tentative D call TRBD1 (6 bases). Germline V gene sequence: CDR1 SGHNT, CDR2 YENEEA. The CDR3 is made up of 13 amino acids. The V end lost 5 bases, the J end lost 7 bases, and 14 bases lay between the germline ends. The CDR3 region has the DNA TGTGCCAGCAGCCCCACAGGGATCAGTGGCTACACCTTC. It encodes CASSPTGISGYTF.

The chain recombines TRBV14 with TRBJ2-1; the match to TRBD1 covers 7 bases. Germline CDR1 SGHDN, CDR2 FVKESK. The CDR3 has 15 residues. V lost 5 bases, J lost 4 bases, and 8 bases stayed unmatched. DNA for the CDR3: TGTGCCAGCAGCACCGGGACAGTCTTTTACAATGAGCAGTTCTTC. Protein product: CASSTGTVFYNEQFF.

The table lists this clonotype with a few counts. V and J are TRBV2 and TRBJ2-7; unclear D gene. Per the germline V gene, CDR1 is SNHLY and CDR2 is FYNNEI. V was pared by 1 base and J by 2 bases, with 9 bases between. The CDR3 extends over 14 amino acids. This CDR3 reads CASSEGSGTYEQYF. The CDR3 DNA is TGTGCCAGCAGTGAAGGGTCAGGAACCTACGAGCAGTACTTC.

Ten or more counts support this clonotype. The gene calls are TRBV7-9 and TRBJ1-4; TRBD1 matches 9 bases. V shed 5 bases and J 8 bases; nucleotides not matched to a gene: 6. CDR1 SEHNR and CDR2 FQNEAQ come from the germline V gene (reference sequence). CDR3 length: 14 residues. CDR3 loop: CASSGDRVGEKLFF. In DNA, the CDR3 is TGTGCCAGCAGCGGGGACAGGGTTGGAGAAAAACTGTTTTTT.

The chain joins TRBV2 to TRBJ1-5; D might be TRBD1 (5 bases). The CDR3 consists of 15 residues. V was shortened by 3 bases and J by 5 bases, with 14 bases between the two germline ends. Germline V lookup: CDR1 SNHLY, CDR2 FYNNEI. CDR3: CASSERPGQDQPQHF. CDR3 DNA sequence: TGTGCCAGCAGTGAGAGGCCAGGGCAGGATCAGCCCCAGCATTTT.

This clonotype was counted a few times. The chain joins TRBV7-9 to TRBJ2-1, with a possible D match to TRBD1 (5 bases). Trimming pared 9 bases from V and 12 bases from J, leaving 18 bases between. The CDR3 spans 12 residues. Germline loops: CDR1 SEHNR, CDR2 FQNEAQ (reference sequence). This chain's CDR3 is CASNQGTFRQFF. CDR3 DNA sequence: TGTGCCAGTAACCAGGGTACATTCAGGCAGTTCTTC.

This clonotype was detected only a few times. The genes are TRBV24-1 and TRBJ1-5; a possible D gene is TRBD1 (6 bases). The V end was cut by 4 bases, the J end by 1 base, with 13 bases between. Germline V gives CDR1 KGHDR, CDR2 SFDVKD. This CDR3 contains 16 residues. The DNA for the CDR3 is TGTGCCACCAGTGACCCCCGGACAGCCAGCAATCAGCCCCAGCATTTT. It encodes CATSDPRTASNQPQHF.

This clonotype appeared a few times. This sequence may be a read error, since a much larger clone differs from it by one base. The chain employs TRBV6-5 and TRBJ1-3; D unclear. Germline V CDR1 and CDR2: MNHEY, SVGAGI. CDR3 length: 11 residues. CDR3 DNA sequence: TGTGCCAGCTTCTCTGGAGACACCATATATTTT. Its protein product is CASFSGDTIYF.

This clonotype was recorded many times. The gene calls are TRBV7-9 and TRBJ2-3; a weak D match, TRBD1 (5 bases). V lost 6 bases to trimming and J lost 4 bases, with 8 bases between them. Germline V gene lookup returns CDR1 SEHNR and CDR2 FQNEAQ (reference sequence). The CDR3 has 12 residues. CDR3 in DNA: TGTGCCAGCAGGACAGCACCAGATACGCAGTATTTT. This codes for CASRTAPDTQYF.